These 12 T cell receptor beta chains share one sample of origin, sequenced in a study of blood T cell repertoires in COVID-19. TCRdb keeps only in-frame clones here, not all; method: immunoSEQ multiplex PCR. Of about 140,000 clones detected, about 88% appear once; the ten largest clones hold more than 9%. The sequenced sample consisted of peripheral blood. The receptors derive from a man over 45 with active or convalescent COVID-19.

Note on this clone: One junction end does not reproduce the germline sequence, and a read error may be involved. The genes are TRBV10-3 and TRBJ2-7, with a weak D call TRBD2 (5 bases). The CDR3 totals 11 residues. Per the germline V gene, CDR1 is ENHRY and CDR2 is SYGVKD. The CDR3: CAISVGREQYF. CDR3 DNA: TGTGCCATCAGTGTAGGTAGGGAGCAGTACTTT.

This sequence joins TRBV3-1 (or the pseudogene TRBV3-2) and TRBJ2-7; D uncertain. Trimming shortened V by 5 bases and J by 0 bases, and 11 bases separated the two germline ends. CDR3 length: 14 amino acids. Germline V CDR1 and CDR2: LGHDT, YNNKEL (reference sequence). CDR3 region: CASSATELSYEQYF. CDR3 DNA: TGTGCCAGCAGCGCTACGGAGCTCTCCTACGAGCAGTACTTC.

The chain is built from TRBV3-1 (or the pseudogene TRBV3-2) and TRBJ1-3, with 10 nucleotides matching TRBD1. This CDR3 has 18 amino acids. Germline V gene sequence: CDR1 LGHDT, CDR2 YNNKEL (reference sequence). The trim removed 4 bases at V and 1 base at J, leaving 10 bases unmatched. CDR3 in DNA: TGTGCCAGCAGCCTCGGGACAGGGGTCTACCGGTCTGGAAACACCATATATTTT. This encodes CASSLGTGVYRSGNTIYF.

This chain uses TRBV6-5 with TRBJ1-1, with TRBD1 identical over 8 bases. This CDR3 is 15 amino acids long. With V trimmed by 3 bases and J by 5 bases, 8 bases remained unmatched. Germline loops: CDR1 MNHEY, CDR2 SVGAGI. CDR3: CASSYRGQGWTEAFF. The DNA for the CDR3 is TGTGCCAGCAGTTATCGAGGACAGGGTTGGACTGAAGCTTTCTTT.

This clone occurred a few times. The chain couples TRBV3-1 (or the pseudogene TRBV3-2) to TRBJ1-1; no reliable D call. Trimming cost V 7 bases and J 8 bases, with 14 bases left between them. CDR1 and CDR2 from the germline V gene are LGHDT and YNNKEL (reference sequence). This CDR3 spans 12 amino acids. Here the CDR3 reads CASISGSEEAFF. CDR3 nucleotides: TGTGCCAGCATTTCGGGATCAGAAGAAGCTTTCTTT.

The chain recombines TRBV30 with TRBJ1-5; maybe TRBD1 (5 bases). Between the trimmed V and J ends, which lost 5 bases and 2 bases, there was a span of 10 bases. This CDR3 comprises 13 residues. Germline lookup yields CDR1 GTSNPN and CDR2 SVGIG (reference sequence). The CDR3 DNA reads as TGTGCCTGGGGTGGGGCGGGCAATCAGCCCCAGCATTTT. Residues: CAWGGAGNQPQHF.

The V and J genes are TRBV28 and TRBJ2-7, with TRBD1 as a possible D gene (6 bases). Germline CDR1 is MDHEN and CDR2 is SYDVKM. The CDR3 sequence is 11 residues long. The CDR3 loop is CASSFRNRVSV. The CDR3 DNA reads TGTGCCAGCAGTTTTAGGAACAGGGTAAGTGTC.

This clone was recorded a few times. The CDR3 spells CASSQEMPGGPGELFF. DNA of the CDR3: TGTGCCAGCAGCCAAGAGATGCCAGGGGGGCCCGGGGAGCTGTTTTTT. The J gene is TRBJ2-2, the V gene TRBV4-2; D perhaps matches TRBD1 (7 bases). The germline V gene encodes CDR1 LGHNA and CDR2 YNFKEQ. The CDR3 is 16 amino acids. V was pared by 0 bases and J by 6 bases, with 14 bases between.

The chain joins TRBV6-1 to TRBJ1-5, with 9 bases lining up with TRBD1. CDR1 is MNHNS, CDR2 SASEGT, per germline. J gave up 1 base and V 0 bases, and 7 bases lay outside the gene matches. The CDR3 totals 18 residues. The CDR3 DNA reads as TGTGCCAGCAGTGAAGCGCTCACAGGGGGCTTCAGCAATCAGCCCCAGCATTTT. This encodes CASSEALTGGFSNQPQHF.

The V call is TRBV28, the J call TRBJ1-4; D not resolved. Looked up from germline, CDR1 is MDHEN and CDR2 is SYDVKM. This CDR3 has 12 amino acids. Trimming removed 6 bases at V and 6 bases at J, with 8 bases between. This CDR3 reads CASSSGYEKLFF. CDR3 DNA sequence: TGTGCCAGCAGCTCGGGGTATGAAAAACTGTTTTTT. Using reference TRBV28 and TRBJ1-4 for the parts outside the CDR3, the full variable domain is DVKVTQSSRYLVKRTGEKVFLECVQDMDHENMFWYRQDPGLGLRLIYFSYDVKMKEKGDIPEGYSVSREKKERFSLILESASTNQTSMYLCASSSGYEKLFFGSGTQLSVL.

V gene TRBV11-3 combines with J gene TRBJ1-5; unclear D gene. The CDR3 runs to 11 residues. Trimming stripped 5 bases from V and 5 bases from J, with 4 bases between. Germline-derived CDR1 and CDR2 are SGHNT and YENEEA. The CDR3 sequence is CASSPDQPQHF. In DNA, the CDR3 is TGTGCCAGCAGCCCAGATCAGCCCCAGCATTTT. Full variable domain (rest looked up from reference TRBV11-3 and TRBJ1-5): EAGVVQSPRYKIIEKKQPVAFWCNPISGHNTLYWYLQNLGQGPELLIRYENEEAVDDSQLPKDRFSAERLKGVDSTLKIQPAELGDSAVYLCASSPDQPQHFGDGTRLSIL.

This chain connects TRBV7-9 to TRBJ2-7; D is possibly TRBD2 (5 bases). Trimming cost V 5 bases and J 4 bases, with 18 bases left between them. Germline V CDR1 and CDR2: SEHNR, FQNEAQ (reference sequence). The CDR3 runs 15 residues. The chain's CDR3 is CASSLGSGSGYEQYF. The DNA of the CDR3 is TGTGCCAGCAGCCTGGGAAGTGGGAGTGGGTACGAGCAGTACTTC.